The clone carrying this T cell receptor (beta chain) was seen a single time. Original handling: Estimates of nucleated cell counts were drawn from the amplification of reference gene primers. Assay: immunoSEQ multiplex PCR; the TCRdb copy retains only in-frame clones and omits some. The DNA gave D and trimming, while V, J and clone size come from that table. The sample has 150,000 to 200,000 clones, around four fifths seen once; the top ten hold roughly a fifth. The data are from a study of blood T cell repertoires in COVID-19. V gave up 4 bases and J gave up 0 bases, with 19 bases separating them. CDR3 size: 19 residues. The germline gives CDR1 PRHDT, CDR2 FYEKMQ (reference sequence).

The V and J genes are TRBV13 and TRBJ2-6; D perhaps matches TRBD2 (6 bases). The material sequenced was peripheral blood. The receptor was isolated from an elderly woman with acute or convalescent COVID-19. CDR3 sequence reads: CASSYRELNPRSGANVLTF. CDR3 DNA sequence: TGTGCCAGCAGCTACCGGGAGCTGAACCCTCGCTCTGGGGCCAACGTCCTGACTTTC. The full variable domain, rest sourced from reference TRBV13 and TRBJ2-6, is AAGVIQSPRHLIKEKRETATLKCYPIPRHDTVYWYQQGPGQDPQFLISFYEKMQSDKGSIPDRFSAQQFSDYHSELNMSSLELGDSALYFCASSYRELNPRSGANVLTFGAGSRLTVL.